Each of the 10 T cell receptor beta chains below was sequenced from the same sample in a study of a mutant IDH1 vaccine in newly diagnosed glioma. The time point denotes: week 35, safety follow-up. The vaccine gave 300 ug of a 20-mer mutant IDH1 peptide subcutaneously per dose. The antigens for these receptors are not known. The table came from immunoSEQ multiplex PCR; TCRdb's copy has only in-frame clones and leaves some out. The data hold some 50,000 clones, with around 94% observed a single time. The sample here was PBMCs, taken from a glioma patient whose treatment included an IDH1 peptide vaccine. These receptors came from a man in his fifties or sixties with glioma.

The DNA of the CDR3 is TGCGCCAGCAGCCAAGTCGGGTCGGGCCAGAGACGGTACTTC. Translation gives CASSQVGSGQRRYF. This chain connects TRBV4-1 to TRBJ2-7; D call uncertain. Germline V gene data show CDR1 as MGHRA and CDR2 as YSYEKL. V gave up 1 base and J gave up 12 bases, with 19 bases separating them. The CDR3 has 14 residues.

The V gene is TRBV27, the J gene TRBJ2-1, with TRBD2 matching over 9 bases. CDR1 MNHEY and CDR2 SMNVEV come from the germline V gene (reference sequence). This CDR3 has 16 amino acids. Unmatched junction bases numbered 10, after V lost 1 base and J lost 9 bases. The CDR3 bases are TGTGCCAGCAGTTTATGGGGTAGCGGGGGCTCAAGTGAGCAGTTCTTC. Translated, it gives CASSLWGSGGSSEQFF.

This chain links TRBV7-8 with TRBJ2-2; D not certain. The germline gives CDR1 SGHVS, CDR2 FQNEAQ. V was cut by 1 base and J by 8 bases, with 5 bases left in between. The CDR3 consists of 12 residues. The CDR3 reads CASSLGPGELFF. Written as DNA, the CDR3 is TGTGCCAGCAGCTTAGGGCCGGGGGAGCTGTTTTTT.

The sample holds a few counts of this clone. The genes are TRBV11-1 and TRBJ2-7; D may be TRBD2 (5 bases). V was shortened by 1 base and J by 1 base, with 11 bases between the two germline ends. The CDR3 totals 15 residues. CDR1 is SGHAT, CDR2 FQDESV, per germline (reference sequence). This CDR3 is CASSLGLLGSYEQYF. The CDR3 nucleotides read TGTGCCAGCAGCTTAGGACTACTGGGATCCTACGAGCAGTACTTC.

V is TRBV5-1 and J is TRBJ2-7, with 8 bases identical to TRBD2. The CDR3 runs to 15 residues. V lost 0 bases and J lost 4; bases outside the gene matches: 6. Germline V gives CDR1 SGHRS, CDR2 YFSETQ. The CDR3 spells CASSLGGSGIYEQYF. The CDR3 nucleotides read TGCGCCAGCAGCTTGGGTGGTAGCGGGATATACGAGCAGTACTTC.

This sequence joins TRBV6-1 and TRBJ1-2; perhaps TRBD1 as D (5 bases). The CDR3 consists of 13 residues. Germline values: CDR1 MNHNS, CDR2 SASEGT. V lost 2 bases and J lost 8, with 12 bases in between. Written as DNA, the CDR3 is TGTGCCAGCAGTGAACTAAGGGGTGGCGGCTACACCTTC. This gives the protein CASSELRGGGYTF.

The genes are TRBV5-1 and TRBJ2-4; TRBD1 is a possible D gene (6 bases). Germline CDR1 and CDR2: SGHRS and YFSETQ. Trimming removed 4 bases at V and 8 bases at J, with 19 bases between. CDR3 length: 15 amino acids. This CDR3 reads CASSRGEQGWDIQYF. The CDR3, as DNA: TGCGCCAGCAGCCGAGGAGAACAGGGTTGGGACATTCAGTACTTC.

This clone was picked up a small number of times. The rearrangement uses TRBV6-1 and TRBJ2-7; 8 nucleotides match TRBD1. Germline CDR1 and CDR2: MNHNS and SASEGT. The CDR3 contains 12 residues. Trimming at V came to 6 bases and at J to 4 bases, leaving 2 bases not matched to a gene. The CDR3, as DNA: TGTGCCAGCAGGGACAGGGAATACGAGCAGTACTTC. It specifies CASRDREYEQYF.

The chain recombines TRBV10-1 with TRBJ2-3; D not resolved. Trimming shortened V by 2 bases and J by 1 base, and 1 base separated the two germline ends. The CDR3 consists of 12 residues. Germline V gene sequence: CDR1 WNHNN, CDR2 SYGVQD (reference sequence). CDR3 DNA: TGCGCCAGCAGTGAGGGCACAGATACGCAGTATTTT. Amino acids: CASSEGTDTQYF.

J is TRBJ2-5 and V is TRBV7-2; D ambiguous. The CDR3 runs 11 residues. Germline V gene data show CDR1 as SGHTA and CDR2 as FQGNSA. Trimming removed 5 bases from V and 7 bases from J, with 8 bases in between. The CDR3 sequence: CASSITGTQYF. The CDR3 DNA reads TGTGCCAGCAGCATCACTGGGACCCAGTACTTC.